Each of the 30 T cell receptor beta chains below was sequenced from the same sample in a study of cytomegalovirus exposure and HLA in healthy donors. Researchers ran the PCR with 60 Vbeta and 13 Jbeta primers. Measured with immunoSEQ multiplex PCR; TCRdb has only the in-frame clones, and not every one. The sample lists roughly 100,000 clones, 70% to 90% occurring once. The sample comprised PBMCs. Every receptor here comes from a man aged 35-49 years in good health and CMV-seronegative.

The rearrangement uses TRBV5-4 and TRBJ2-5; D gene ambiguous. Germline V CDR1 and CDR2: SGHNT, YYREEE (reference sequence). The germline V and J ends were trimmed by 4 bases and 1 base, with 17 bases remaining between them. This CDR3 region has 16 residues. The CDR3 DNA is TGTGCCAGCAGCCCCATTGGTAACGGAGTCCAAGAGACCCAGTACTTC. This codes for CASSPIGNGVQETQYF.

The gene calls are TRBV4-3 and TRBJ2-1; possibly TRBD2 for D (5 bases). From germline, CDR1 is LGHNA and CDR2 YSLEER. The CDR3 is made up of 14 amino acids. V lost 1 base to trimming and J lost 4 bases, with 8 bases between them. As DNA, the CDR3 is TGCGCCAGCAGCCAAGGTAGCGAATACAATGAGCAGTTCTTC. It translates to CASSQGSEYNEQFF.

V is TRBV7-6 and J is TRBJ2-1, with 12 bases aligning to TRBD2. Germline assignment: CDR1 SGHVS and CDR2 FNYEAQ. Unmatched junction bases numbered 6, after V lost 5 bases and J lost 7 bases. CDR3 length: 15 amino acids. CDR3 sequence (DNA): TGTGCCAGCAGCACTGGACTAGCGGGGTATAATGAGCAGTTCTTC. This translates into CASSTGLAGYNEQFF. The full variable domain, rest sourced from reference TRBV7-6 and TRBJ2-1, is GAGVSQSPRYKVTKRGQDVALRCDPISGHVSLYWYRQALGQGPEFLTYFNYEAQQDKSGLPNDRFSAERPEGSISTLTIQRTEQRDSAMYRCASSTGLAGYNEQFFGPGTRLTVL.

The J gene is TRBJ2-4, the V gene TRBV4-1; perhaps TRBD1 as D (6 bases). Germline CDR1 MGHRA, CDR2 YSYEKL. V was trimmed by 5 bases and J by 6 bases, leaving 11 bases between them. The CDR3 totals 13 residues. The DNA of the CDR3 is TGCGCCAGCAGCTCGACAGGACCAAACATTCAGTACTTC. Protein: CASSSTGPNIQYF.

The genes are TRBV6-6 and TRBJ2-7, with D tentatively TRBD1 (6 bases). The V end was cut by 2 bases, the J end by 5 bases, with 13 bases between. Germline values: CDR1 MNHNY, CDR2 SVGAGI (reference sequence). The CDR3 totals 14 residues. Here the CDR3 reads CASSYGQGINEQYF. The DNA of the CDR3 is TGTGCCAGCAGTTACGGGCAGGGGATCAACGAGCAGTACTTC.

This clone was seen a few times. This chain links TRBV2 with TRBJ1-3; D ambiguous. Germline V gene data show CDR1 as SNHLY and CDR2 as FYNNEI. V was trimmed by 0 bases and J by 5 bases, leaving 14 bases between them. The CDR3 has 16 residues. The CDR3 DNA sequence: TGTGCCAGCAGTGAAGCTTCGACCCCGAGGAGAAACACCATATATTTT. Amino acids: CASSEASTPRRNTIYF. The variable domain in full, with the rest retrieved from reference TRBV2 and TRBJ1-3, is EPEVTQTPSHQVTQMGQEVILRCVPISNHLYFYWYRQILGQKVEFLVSFYNNEISEKSEIFDDQFSVERPDGSNFTLKIRSTKLEDSAMYFCASSEASTPRRNTIYFGEGSWLTVV.

The gene calls are TRBV7-2 and TRBJ1-5; D is ambiguous. The CDR3 is 13 residues long. CDR1 is SGHTA, CDR2 FQGNSA, per germline. Trimming shortened V by 3 bases and J by 3 bases, and 6 bases separated the two germline ends. CDR3 bases: TGTGCCAGCAGCTTCCACAACAATCAGCCCCAGCATTTT. It translates to CASSFHNNQPQHF.

The chain employs TRBV5-1 and TRBJ2-2, with 7 bases matching TRBD2. Germline lookup yields CDR1 SGHRS and CDR2 YFSETQ. The CDR3 has 16 amino acids. Trimming took 1 base from V and 7 from J; bases not matched to a gene: 10. In nucleotides, the CDR3 is TGCGCCAGCAGCTTGTCCCTAAGCGGGGTTTTCGGGGAGCTGTTTTTT. Protein: CASSLSLSGVFGELFF.

This chain connects TRBV13 to TRBJ2-1; 8 bases are shared with TRBD1. Per germline, CDR1 PRHDT and CDR2 FYEKMQ (reference sequence). Trimming removed 4 bases from V and 4 bases from J; junction bases left unmatched: 12. The CDR3 spans 17 residues. The CDR3 loop is CASSSLTGEEAYNEQFF. The CDR3 region has the DNA TGTGCCAGCAGCTCCCTGACAGGGGAGGAGGCATACAATGAGCAGTTCTTC.

There are a few counts of this clone. V gene TRBV7-8 combines with J gene TRBJ2-7; 11 bases are shared with TRBD2. Trimming cost V 5 bases and J 2 bases; bases outside gene matches: 5. CDR1 SGHVS and CDR2 FQNEAQ come from the germline V gene. The CDR3 totals 15 residues. As DNA, the CDR3 is TGTGCCAGCAGCCCTACTAGCGGGGGCCCCTACGAGCAGTACTTC. It yields the protein CASSPTSGGPYEQYF.

This clone is a singleton in its sample. At one end the junction does not follow the germline gene, possibly because of a read error. The chain joins TRBV7-7 to TRBJ2-5; 7 bases agree with TRBD1. The CDR3 contains 15 residues. CDR1 SSHAT and CDR2 FNYEAQ come from the germline V gene (reference sequence). The CDR3 region has the DNA TGTGCTAGCAGTCTTTCACAGGGGCGCGGCGGGACCCAGTACTTC. Amino acid sequence: CASSLSQGRGGTQYF.

The chain has TRBV11-2 and TRBJ2-7, with 9 bases identical to TRBD1. Germline lookup yields CDR1 SGHAT and CDR2 FQNNGV. Trimming removed 5 bases from V and 7 bases from J; junction bases left unmatched: 15. The CDR3 loop spans 16 amino acids. CDR3 region: CASSPVRDRDRREQYF. CDR3 nucleotides: TGTGCCAGCAGCCCCGTGAGGGACAGGGATCGTCGGGAGCAGTACTTC.

CDR3 amino acids: CASTAGVSSGANVLTF. The CDR3 bases are TGTGCCAGTACCGCGGGGGTGAGCTCTGGGGCCAACGTCCTGACTTTC. V is TRBV19 and J is TRBJ2-6; 7 bases map to TRBD2. With V trimmed by 7 bases and J by 0 bases, 6 bases remained unmatched. CDR1 is LNHDA and CDR2 is SQIVND in the germline V gene (reference sequence). The CDR3 runs 16 residues.

The chain links TRBV19 to TRBJ2-2; no clear D gene. CDR3 length: 15 amino acids. Germline assignment: CDR1 LNHDA and CDR2 SQIVND (reference sequence). V dropped 0 bases and J dropped 6 bases, with 11 bases sitting between them. The DNA of the CDR3 is TGTGCCAGTAGTATAGATGGGTTTCAGGCCGGGGAGCTGTTTTTT. The encoded protein is CASSIDGFQAGELFF.

The CDR3 region has the DNA TGTGCCAGCAGTGAAGGGGACAGGGGGACTTTCTTT. Amino acids: CASSEGDRGTFF. This chain uses TRBV25-1 with TRBJ1-1, with 11 bases fitting TRBD1. V lost 2 bases and J lost 12; bases outside the gene matches: 2. The length of the CDR3 is 12 residues. Per the germline V gene, CDR1 is MGHDK and CDR2 is SYGVNS.

V is TRBV7-9 and J is TRBJ1-2; no clear D. V shed 3 bases and J shed 6 bases, with 14 bases lying between them. The length of the CDR3 is 14 residues. Germline V lookup: CDR1 SEHNR, CDR2 FQNEAQ (reference sequence). Here the CDR3 reads CASSFLRGYDGYTF. CDR3 nucleotide sequence: TGTGCCAGCAGCTTCCTACGGGGATACGATGGCTACACCTTC.

This chain joins TRBV2 and TRBJ1-2; possible D gene TRBD1, 6 bases. The V and J ends lost 6 bases and 1 base respectively, with 18 bases between them. CDR3 length: 16 amino acids. From germline, CDR1 is SNHLY and CDR2 FYNNEI. The CDR3 reads CASSPGGGAGNYGYTF. The CDR3 DNA follows: TGTGCCAGCAGCCCCGGCGGGGGGGCGGGTAACTATGGCTACACCTTC.

J is TRBJ2-5 and V is TRBV27; 8 nucleotides line up with TRBD2. This CDR3 has 16 residues. V was pared by 6 bases and J by 7 bases, with 16 bases of the junction left unmatched. Per germline, CDR1 MNHEY and CDR2 SMNVEV (reference sequence). CDR3 DNA sequence: TGTGCCAGCAGCCCCGCCGGGCGGGGGGCGCAGGGGACCCAGTACTTC. Translation: CASSPAGRGAQGTQYF.

This chain links TRBV27 with TRBJ1-6; the D gene is possibly TRBD1 (6 bases). There are 16 residues in the CDR3. The V gene lost 3 bases and the J gene lost 2 bases, with 11 bases spanning the gap. Germline V gives CDR1 MNHEY, CDR2 SMNVEV (reference sequence). The CDR3 spells CASSFMGATYNSPLHF. CDR3 in DNA: TGTGCCAGCAGTTTTATGGGGGCCACCTATAATTCACCCCTCCACTTT.

The rearrangement uses TRBV7-9 and TRBJ1-4; 7 nucleotides agree with TRBD1. The germline CDR1 and CDR2 sequences are SEHNR and FQNEAQ (reference sequence). The CDR3 totals 17 residues. The trim removed 4 bases at V and 9 bases at J, leaving 17 bases unmatched. The CDR3 region is CASSSQHPGTVGQKLFF. Here the CDR3 DNA reads TGTGCCAGCAGCTCCCAACATCCCGGGACAGTAGGCCAAAAACTGTTTTTT.

The CDR3, as DNA: TGTGCCAGCAGTGAGTATAGCGGGGGCCGCAATGAGCAGTTCTTC. Protein sequence: CASSEYSGGRNEQFF. V usage is TRBV6-1 and J usage is TRBJ2-1, with TRBD2 matching 9 bases. V trimming: 3 bases; J trimming: 6 bases; junction bases outside the gene matches: 6. CDR1 is MNHNS and CDR2 is SASEGT in the germline V gene. The CDR3 loop spans 15 amino acids.

The chain couples TRBV4-3 to TRBJ2-1; TRBD2 aligns across 7 bases. The trim removed 1 base at V and 4 bases at J, leaving 13 bases unmatched. Germline CDR1 reads LGHNA; CDR2 reads YSLEER. The CDR3 length is 18 residues. The CDR3 loop reads CASSQVASGPVSYNEQFF. In nucleotides, the CDR3 is TGCGCCAGCAGCCAAGTGGCTAGCGGACCCGTCTCTTACAATGAGCAGTTCTTC.

This clone has a single count. The rearrangement joins TRBV12-5 to TRBJ1-1, with 7 bases lining up with TRBD1. Germline V CDR1 and CDR2: LGHNT, FRNRAP. The CDR3 has 16 residues. V was clipped by 2 bases and J by 7 bases; unmatched bases: 13. In DNA, the CDR3 is TGTGCTAGTGGTTTGCTCCCAGGGGGTGGGCCTCTTGAAGCTTTCTTT. This codes for CASGLLPGGGPLEAFF. The complete variable domain, with remaining parts taken from reference TRBV12-5 and TRBJ1-1, reads DARVTQTPRHKVTEMGQEVTMRCQPILGHNTVFWYRQTMMQGLELLAYFRNRAPLDDSGMPKDRFSAEMPDATLATLKIQPSEPRDSAVYFCASGLLPGGGPLEAFFGQGTRLTVV.

V gene TRBV7-2 combines with J gene TRBJ2-3, with D tentatively TRBD2 (6 bases). Trimming removed 3 bases from V and 4 bases from J, with 8 bases in between. The CDR3 runs 13 residues. Germline-derived CDR1 and CDR2 are SGHTA and FQGNSA. CDR3 nucleotides: TGTGCCAGCAGCTTTGGAGGGCCAGATACGCAGTATTTT. This gives the protein CASSFGGPDTQYF.

This sequence joins TRBV10-2 and TRBJ1-5; possible D gene TRBD1, 5 bases. The germline CDR1 and CDR2 sequences are WSHSY and SAAADI. Trimming removed 0 bases from V and 8 bases from J, with 8 bases in between. CDR3 length: 13 residues. CDR3 region: CASSESTVEPQHF. The CDR3 DNA reads TGCGCCAGCAGTGAGTCGACAGTAGAGCCCCAGCATTTT.

The chain couples TRBV29-1 to TRBJ1-5, with TRBD1 identical over 7 bases. The trim removed 4 bases at V and 4 bases at J, leaving 4 bases unmatched. The germline gives CDR1 SQVTM, CDR2 ANQGSEA. The CDR3 sequence is 13 residues long. The CDR3 nucleotides read TGCAGCGTTGCCGACAGGGTTAATCAGCCCCAGCATTTT. It encodes CSVADRVNQPQHF.

This sequence joins TRBV5-1 and TRBJ1-5; TRBD1 is a possible D gene (5 bases). V was trimmed by 1 base and J by 1 base, leaving 9 bases between them. CDR3 length: 15 amino acids. Germline V gives CDR1 SGHRS, CDR2 YFSETQ. The CDR3 coding sequence is TGCGCCAGCAGCTTGTATGGGGCAAGCAATCAGCCCCAGCATTTT. It is translated as CASSLYGASNQPQHF. The whole variable domain, remainder taken from reference TRBV5-1 and TRBJ1-5, is KAGVTQTPRYLIKTRGQQVTLSCSPISGHRSVSWYQQTPGQGLQFLFEYFSETQRNKGNFPGRFSGRQFSNSRSEMNVSTLELGDSALYLCASSLYGASNQPQHFGDGTRLSIL.

CDR3 nucleotides: TGTGCCAGCAGCTTATGGGACGGTGTAGGAGGGGGAAACACCATATATTTT. The encoded protein is CASSLWDGVGGGNTIYF. This rearrangement joins TRBV11-2 to TRBJ1-3; TRBD1 is a possible D gene (5 bases). The CDR3 contains 17 residues. Germline CDR1 reads SGHAT; CDR2 reads FQNNGV. Trimming removed 2 bases from V and 4 bases from J, with 18 bases in between. The complete variable domain, with remaining parts taken from reference TRBV11-2 and TRBJ1-3, reads EAGVAQSPRYKIIEKRQSVAFWCNPISGHATLYWYQQILGQGPKLLIQFQNNGVVDDSQLPKDRFSAERLKGVDSTLKIQPAKLEDSAVYLCASSLWDGVGGGNTIYFGEGSWLTVV.

The chain carries TRBV9 and TRBJ2-3; 12 nucleotides agree with TRBD2. There are 17 residues in the CDR3. Per germline, CDR1 SGDLS and CDR2 YYNGEE. The ends lost 0 bases at V and 7 bases at J; junction bases unmatched: 9. CDR3 residues: CASSVGASGGGLHTQYF. Here the CDR3 DNA reads TGTGCCAGCAGCGTAGGAGCTAGCGGGGGGGGTCTCCATACGCAGTATTTT.

The rearrangement uses TRBV7-8 and TRBJ1-6; 12 positions match TRBD1. This CDR3 is built from 17 residues. Trimming removed 5 bases from V and 7 bases from J; junction bases left unmatched: 9. Germline V gene data show CDR1 as SGHVS and CDR2 as FQNEAQ. Here the CDR3 DNA reads TGTGCCAGCAGCCCGAGGGACAGGGGGCTCGGGAATTCACCCCTCCACTTT. Translating gives CASSPRDRGLGNSPLHF.